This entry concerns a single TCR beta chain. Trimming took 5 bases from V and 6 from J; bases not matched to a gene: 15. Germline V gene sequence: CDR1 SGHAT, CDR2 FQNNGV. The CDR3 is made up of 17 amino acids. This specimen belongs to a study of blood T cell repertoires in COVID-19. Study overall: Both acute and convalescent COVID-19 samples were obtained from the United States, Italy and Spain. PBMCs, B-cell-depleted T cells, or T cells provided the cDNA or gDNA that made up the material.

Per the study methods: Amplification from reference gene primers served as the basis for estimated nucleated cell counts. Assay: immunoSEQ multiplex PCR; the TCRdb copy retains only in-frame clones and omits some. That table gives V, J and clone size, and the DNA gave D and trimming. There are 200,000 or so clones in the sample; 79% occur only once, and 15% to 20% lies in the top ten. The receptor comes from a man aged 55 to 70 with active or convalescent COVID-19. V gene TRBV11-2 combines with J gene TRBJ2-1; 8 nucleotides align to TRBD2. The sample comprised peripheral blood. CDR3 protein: CASSRDNPGLGGNEQFF. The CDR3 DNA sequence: TGTGCCAGCAGCCGGGACAACCCGGGACTAGGTGGCAATGAGCAGTTCTTC.